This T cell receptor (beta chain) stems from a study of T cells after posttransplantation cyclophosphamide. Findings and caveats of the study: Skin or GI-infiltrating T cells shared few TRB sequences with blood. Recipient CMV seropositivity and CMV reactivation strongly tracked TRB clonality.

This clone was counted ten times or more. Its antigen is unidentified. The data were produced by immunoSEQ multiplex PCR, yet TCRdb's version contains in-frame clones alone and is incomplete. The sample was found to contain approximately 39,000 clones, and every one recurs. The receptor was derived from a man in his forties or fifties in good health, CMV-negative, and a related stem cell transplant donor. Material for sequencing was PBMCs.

The CDR3: CASSLLAGRTYEQYF. The CDR3 DNA is TGCGCCAGCAGCCTGTTAGCGGGGCGGACCTACGAGCAGTACTTC. The chain uses TRBV5-1 and TRBJ2-7; 8 bases map to TRBD2. Germline lookup yields CDR1 SGHRS and CDR2 YFSETQ. V trimming: 4 bases; J trimming: 2 bases; junction bases outside the gene matches: 8. The CDR3 spans 15 residues.